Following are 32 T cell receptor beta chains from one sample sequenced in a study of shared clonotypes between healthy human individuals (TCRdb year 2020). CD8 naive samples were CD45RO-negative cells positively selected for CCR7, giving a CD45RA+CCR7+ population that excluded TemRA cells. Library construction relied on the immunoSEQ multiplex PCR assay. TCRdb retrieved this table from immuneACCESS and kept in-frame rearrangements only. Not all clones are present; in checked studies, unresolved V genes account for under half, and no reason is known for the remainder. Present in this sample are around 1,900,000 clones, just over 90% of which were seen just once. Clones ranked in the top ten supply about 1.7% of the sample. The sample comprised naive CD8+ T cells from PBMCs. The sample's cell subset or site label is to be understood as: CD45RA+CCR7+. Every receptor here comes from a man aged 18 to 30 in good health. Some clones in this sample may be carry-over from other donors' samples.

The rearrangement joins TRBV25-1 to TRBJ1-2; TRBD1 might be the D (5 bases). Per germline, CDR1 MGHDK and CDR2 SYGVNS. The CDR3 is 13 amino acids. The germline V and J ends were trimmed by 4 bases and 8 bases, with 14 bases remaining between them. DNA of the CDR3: TGTGCCAGCAGTGGGGGGACGATTTCGGGCTACACCTTC. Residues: CASSGGTISGYTF.

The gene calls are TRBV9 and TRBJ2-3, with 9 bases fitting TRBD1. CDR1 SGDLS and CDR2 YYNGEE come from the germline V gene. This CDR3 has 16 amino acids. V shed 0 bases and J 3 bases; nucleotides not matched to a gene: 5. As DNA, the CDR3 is TGTGCCAGCAGCGTAGATTGGGACAGGGAAACAGATACGCAGTATTTT. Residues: CASSVDWDRETDTQYF.

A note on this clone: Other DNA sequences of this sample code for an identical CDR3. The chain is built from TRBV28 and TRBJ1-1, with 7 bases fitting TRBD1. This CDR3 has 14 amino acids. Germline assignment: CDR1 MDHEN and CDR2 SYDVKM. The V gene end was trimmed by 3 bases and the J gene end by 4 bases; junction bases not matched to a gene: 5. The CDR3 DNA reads TGTGCCAGCAGTTTCCTCAGGGGGGGCACTGAAGCTTTCTTT. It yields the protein CASSFLRGGTEAFF.

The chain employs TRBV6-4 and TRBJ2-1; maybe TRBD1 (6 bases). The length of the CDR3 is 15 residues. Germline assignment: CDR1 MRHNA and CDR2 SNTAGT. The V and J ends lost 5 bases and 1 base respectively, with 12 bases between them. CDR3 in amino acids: CASSPAGASYNEQFF. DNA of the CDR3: TGTGCCAGCAGTCCTGCAGGGGCTTCCTACAATGAGCAGTTCTTC.

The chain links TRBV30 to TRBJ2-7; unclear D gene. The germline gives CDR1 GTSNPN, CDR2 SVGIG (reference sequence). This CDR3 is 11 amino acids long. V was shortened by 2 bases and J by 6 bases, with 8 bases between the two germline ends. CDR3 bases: TGTGCCTGGAGTCTGGGTTCCGAGCAGTACTTC. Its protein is CAWSLGSEQYF.

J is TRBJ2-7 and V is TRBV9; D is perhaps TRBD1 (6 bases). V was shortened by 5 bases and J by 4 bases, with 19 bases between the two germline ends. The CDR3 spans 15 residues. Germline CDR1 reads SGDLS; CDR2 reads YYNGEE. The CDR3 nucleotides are TGTGCCAGCAGTCTCTCAGGGGCCTCCGGATACGAGCAGTACTTC. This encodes CASSLSGASGYEQYF.

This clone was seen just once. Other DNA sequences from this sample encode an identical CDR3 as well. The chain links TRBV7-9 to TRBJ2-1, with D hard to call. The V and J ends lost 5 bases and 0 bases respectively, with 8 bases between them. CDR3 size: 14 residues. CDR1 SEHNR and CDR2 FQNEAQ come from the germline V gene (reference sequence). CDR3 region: CASSLASSYNEQFF. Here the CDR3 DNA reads TGTGCCAGCAGCCTTGCAAGCTCCTACAATGAGCAGTTCTTC. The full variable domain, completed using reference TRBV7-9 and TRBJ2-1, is DTGVSQNPRHKITKRGQNVTFRCDPISEHNRLYWYRQTLGQGPEFLTYFQNEAQLEKSRLLSDRFSAERPKGSFSTLEIQRTEQGDSAMYLCASSLASSYNEQFFGPGTRLTVL.

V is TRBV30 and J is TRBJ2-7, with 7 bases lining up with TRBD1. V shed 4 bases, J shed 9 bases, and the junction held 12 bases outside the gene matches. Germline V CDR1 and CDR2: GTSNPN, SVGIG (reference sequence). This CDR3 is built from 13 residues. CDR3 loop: CAWNTGETSGQYF. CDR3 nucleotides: TGTGCCTGGAATACAGGGGAAACATCAGGGCAGTACTTC.

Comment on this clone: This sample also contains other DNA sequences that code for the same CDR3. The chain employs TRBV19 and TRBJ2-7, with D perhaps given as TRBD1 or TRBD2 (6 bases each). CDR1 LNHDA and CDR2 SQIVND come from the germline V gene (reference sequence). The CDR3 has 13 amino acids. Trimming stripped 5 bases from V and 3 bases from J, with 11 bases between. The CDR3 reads CASSPRGLYEQYF. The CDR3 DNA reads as TGTGCCAGTAGTCCCCGGGGGCTCTACGAGCAGTACTTC.

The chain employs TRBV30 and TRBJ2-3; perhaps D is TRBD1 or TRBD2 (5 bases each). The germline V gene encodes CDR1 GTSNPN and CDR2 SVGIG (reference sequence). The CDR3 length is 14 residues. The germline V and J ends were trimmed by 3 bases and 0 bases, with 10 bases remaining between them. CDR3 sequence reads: CAWRSGLSTDTQYF. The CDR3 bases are TGTGCCTGGAGGTCGGGGCTGAGCACAGATACGCAGTATTTT.

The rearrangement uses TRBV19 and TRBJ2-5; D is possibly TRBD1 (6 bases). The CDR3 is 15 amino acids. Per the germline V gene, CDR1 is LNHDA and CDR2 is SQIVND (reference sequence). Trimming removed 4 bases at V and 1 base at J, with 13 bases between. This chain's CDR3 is CASSNRATPQETQYF. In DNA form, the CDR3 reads TGTGCCAGTAGTAACAGGGCAACCCCCCAAGAGACCCAGTACTTC.

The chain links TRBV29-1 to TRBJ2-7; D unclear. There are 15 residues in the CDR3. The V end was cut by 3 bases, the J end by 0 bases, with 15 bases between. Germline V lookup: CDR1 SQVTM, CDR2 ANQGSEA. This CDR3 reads CSVDKGPGFSYEQYF. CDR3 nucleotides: TGCAGCGTTGACAAAGGGCCGGGTTTCTCCTACGAGCAGTACTTC.

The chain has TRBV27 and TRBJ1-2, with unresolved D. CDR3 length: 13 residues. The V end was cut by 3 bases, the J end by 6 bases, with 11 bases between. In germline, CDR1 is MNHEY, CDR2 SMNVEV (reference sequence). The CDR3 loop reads CASSFVDSDGYTF. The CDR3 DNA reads TGTGCCAGCAGTTTCGTCGATTCGGATGGCTACACCTTC.

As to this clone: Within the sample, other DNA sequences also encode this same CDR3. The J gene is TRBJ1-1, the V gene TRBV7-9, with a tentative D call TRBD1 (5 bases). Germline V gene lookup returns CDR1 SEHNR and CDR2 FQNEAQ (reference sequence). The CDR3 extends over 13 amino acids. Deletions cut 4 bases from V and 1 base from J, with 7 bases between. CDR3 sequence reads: CASSSGGNTEAFF. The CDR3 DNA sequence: TGTGCCAGCAGCTCTGGGGGGAACACTGAAGCTTTCTTT.

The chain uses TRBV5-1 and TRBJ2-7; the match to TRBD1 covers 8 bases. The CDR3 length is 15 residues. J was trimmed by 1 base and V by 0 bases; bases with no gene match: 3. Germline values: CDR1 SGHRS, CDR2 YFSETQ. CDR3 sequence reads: CASSLGQGRSYEQYF. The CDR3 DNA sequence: TGCGCCAGCAGCTTGGGACAGGGGAGGTCCTACGAGCAGTACTTC.

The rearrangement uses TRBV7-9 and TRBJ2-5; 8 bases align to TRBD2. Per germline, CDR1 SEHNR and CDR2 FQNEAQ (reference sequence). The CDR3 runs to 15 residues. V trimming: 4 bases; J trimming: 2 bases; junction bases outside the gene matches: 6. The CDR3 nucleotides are TGTGCCAGCAGCTCGAGTATAGCGGGGCAAGAGACCCAGTACTTC. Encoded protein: CASSSSIAGQETQYF. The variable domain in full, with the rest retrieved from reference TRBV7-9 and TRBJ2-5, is DTGVSQNPRHKITKRGQNVTFRCDPISEHNRLYWYRQTLGQGPEFLTYFQNEAQLEKSRLLSDRFSAERPKGSFSTLEIQRTEQGDSAMYLCASSSSIAGQETQYFGPGTRLLVL.

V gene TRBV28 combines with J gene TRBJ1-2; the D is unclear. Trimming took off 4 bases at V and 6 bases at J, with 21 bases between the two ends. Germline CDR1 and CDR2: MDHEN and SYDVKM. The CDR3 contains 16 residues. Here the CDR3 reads CASSSRTGPLVDGYTF. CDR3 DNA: TGTGCCAGCAGTTCACGGACGGGCCCGCTCGTGGATGGCTACACCTTC.

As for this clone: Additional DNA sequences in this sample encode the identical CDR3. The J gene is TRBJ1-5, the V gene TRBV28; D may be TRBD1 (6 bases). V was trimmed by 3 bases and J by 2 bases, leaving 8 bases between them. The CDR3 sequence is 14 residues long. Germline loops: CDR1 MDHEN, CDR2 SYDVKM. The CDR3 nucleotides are TGTGCCAGCAGTTTGTACAGGGGCAATCAGCCCCAGCATTTT. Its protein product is CASSLYRGNQPQHF.

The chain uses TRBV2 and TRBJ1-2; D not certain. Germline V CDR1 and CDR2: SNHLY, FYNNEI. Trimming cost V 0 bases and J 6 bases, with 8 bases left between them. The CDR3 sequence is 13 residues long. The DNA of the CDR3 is TGTGCCAGCAGTGAAGCGTCTAGACATGGCTACACCTTC. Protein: CASSEASRHGYTF.

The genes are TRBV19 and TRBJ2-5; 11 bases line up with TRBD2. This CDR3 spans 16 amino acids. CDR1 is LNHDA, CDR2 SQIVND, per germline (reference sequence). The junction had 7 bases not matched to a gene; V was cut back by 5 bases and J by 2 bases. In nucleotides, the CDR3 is TGTGCCAGTAGTGCTACTAGCGGGGGAGGTCAAGAGACCCAGTACTTC. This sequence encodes CASSATSGGGQETQYF.

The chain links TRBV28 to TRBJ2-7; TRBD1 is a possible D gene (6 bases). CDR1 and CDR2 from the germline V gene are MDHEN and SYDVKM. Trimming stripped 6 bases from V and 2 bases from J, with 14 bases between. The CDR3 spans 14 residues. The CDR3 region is CASRSLRGTYEQYF. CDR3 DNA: TGTGCCAGCAGGTCCCTCAGGGGAACCTACGAGCAGTACTTC.

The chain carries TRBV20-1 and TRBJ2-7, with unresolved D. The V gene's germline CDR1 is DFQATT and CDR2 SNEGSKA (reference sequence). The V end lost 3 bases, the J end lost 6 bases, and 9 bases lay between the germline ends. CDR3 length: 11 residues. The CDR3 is CSASALREQYF. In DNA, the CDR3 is TGCAGTGCTAGTGCCCTGCGCGAGCAGTACTTC.

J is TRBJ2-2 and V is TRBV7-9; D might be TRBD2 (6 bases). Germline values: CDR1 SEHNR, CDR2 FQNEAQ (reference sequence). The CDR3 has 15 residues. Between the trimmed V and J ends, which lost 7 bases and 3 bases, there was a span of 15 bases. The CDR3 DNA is TGTGCCAGCACAGGCGGGAAAAGTTACACCGGGGAGCTGTTTTTT. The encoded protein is CASTGGKSYTGELFF.

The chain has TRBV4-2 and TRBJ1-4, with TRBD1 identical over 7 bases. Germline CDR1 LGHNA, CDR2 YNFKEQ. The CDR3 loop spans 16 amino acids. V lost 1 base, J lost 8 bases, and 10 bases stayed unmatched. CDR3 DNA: TGTGCCAGCAGCCAAGGCAAACAGGGGCCATTCGAAAAACTGTTTTTT. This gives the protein CASSQGKQGPFEKLFF.

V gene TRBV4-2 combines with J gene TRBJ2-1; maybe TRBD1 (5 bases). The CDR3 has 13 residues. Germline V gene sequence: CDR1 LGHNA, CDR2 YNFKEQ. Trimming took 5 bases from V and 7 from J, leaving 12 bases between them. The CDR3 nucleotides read TGTGCCAGCAGCTCCTTGGCAGGGAATGAGCAGTTCTTC. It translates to CASSSLAGNEQFF.

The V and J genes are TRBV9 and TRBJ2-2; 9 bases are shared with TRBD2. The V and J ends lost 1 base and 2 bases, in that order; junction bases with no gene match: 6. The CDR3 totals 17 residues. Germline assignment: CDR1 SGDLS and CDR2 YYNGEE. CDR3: CASSVHSGTSNTGELFF. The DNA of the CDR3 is TGTGCCAGCAGCGTACATTCCGGGACTAGCAACACCGGGGAGCTGTTTTTT.

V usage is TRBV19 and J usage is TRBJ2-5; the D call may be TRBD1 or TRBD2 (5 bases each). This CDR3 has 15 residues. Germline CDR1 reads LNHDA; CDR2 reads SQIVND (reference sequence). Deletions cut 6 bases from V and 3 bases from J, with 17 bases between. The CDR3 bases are TGTGCCAGTAGGTCCCTCTCTCGGGGCGAAGAGACCCAGTACTTC. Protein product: CASRSLSRGEETQYF. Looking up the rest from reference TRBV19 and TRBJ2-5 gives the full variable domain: DGGITQSPKYLFRKEGQNVTLSCEQNLNHDAMYWYRQDPGQGLRLIYYSQIVNDFQKGDIAEGYSVSREKKESFPLTVTSAQKNPTAFYLCASRSLSRGEETQYFGPGTRLLVL.

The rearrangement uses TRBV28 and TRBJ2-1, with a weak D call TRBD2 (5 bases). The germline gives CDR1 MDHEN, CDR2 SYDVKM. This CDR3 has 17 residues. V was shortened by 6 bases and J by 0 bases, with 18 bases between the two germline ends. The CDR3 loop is CASSRTRTGSSYNEQFF. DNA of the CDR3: TGTGCCAGCAGCCGAACTCGGACTGGGAGCTCCTACAATGAGCAGTTCTTC.

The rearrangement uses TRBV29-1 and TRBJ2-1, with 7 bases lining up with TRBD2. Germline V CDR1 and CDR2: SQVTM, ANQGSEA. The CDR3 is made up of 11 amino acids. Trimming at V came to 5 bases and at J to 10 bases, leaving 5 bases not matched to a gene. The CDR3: CSVKEGLEQFF. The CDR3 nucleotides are TGCAGCGTTAAGGAGGGACTAGAGCAGTTCTTC.

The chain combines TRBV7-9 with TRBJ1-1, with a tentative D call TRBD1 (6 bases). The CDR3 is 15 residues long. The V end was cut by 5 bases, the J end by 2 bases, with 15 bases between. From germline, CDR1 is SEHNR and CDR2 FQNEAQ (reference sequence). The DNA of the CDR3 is TGTGCCAGCAGCATCCCTCAGGGGCTAAACACTGAAGCTTTCTTT. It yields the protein CASSIPQGLNTEAFF.

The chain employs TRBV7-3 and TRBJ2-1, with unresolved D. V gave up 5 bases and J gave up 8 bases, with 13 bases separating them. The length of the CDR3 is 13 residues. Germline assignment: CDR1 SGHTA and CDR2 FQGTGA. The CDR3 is CASSLRGTDEQFF. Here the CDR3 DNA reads TGTGCCAGCAGCCTACGTGGTACTGATGAGCAGTTCTTC.

The CDR3 sequence: CASSHIQGAIYEQYF. DNA for the CDR3: TGCGCCAGCAGCCATATACAGGGTGCTATCTACGAGCAGTACTTC. V gene TRBV4-1 combines with J gene TRBJ2-7; D possibly corresponds to TRBD1 (6 bases). V lost 3 bases and J lost 3, with 15 bases in between. The germline gives CDR1 MGHRA, CDR2 YSYEKL. This CDR3 comprises 15 residues.